This paragraph covers one T cell receptor beta chain sequence. Measured with immunoSEQ multiplex PCR; TCRdb has only the in-frame clones, and not every one. The sample records 150,000 to 200,000 clones, 80% to 90% being singletons. The data were obtained in a study of cytomegalovirus exposure and HLA in healthy donors. Sequencing was carried out using PBMCs. This receptor was obtained from a woman aged 25-40 years in good health and CMV-seronegative.

In DNA, the CDR3 is TGTGCCAGCAGCAGACAGGGGTCGGGCAATCAGCCCCAGCATTTT. Its protein product is CASSRQGSGNQPQHF. This sequence joins TRBV9 and TRBJ1-5; the match to TRBD1 covers 8 bases. The V gene end was trimmed by 4 bases and the J gene end by 2 bases; junction bases not matched to a gene: 5. Germline CDR1 and CDR2: SGDLS and YYNGEE. The CDR3 has 15 residues.